This record covers a single TCR beta chain. Which antigen it targets is not known. No per-base quality is available; no much larger clone lies one base away. As a first step, the CD3+ T cells were left to rest overnight in RPMI 1640 lacking fetal bovine serum, at about 2.5 million cells/mL. MACS immunomagnetic beads were used, per the manufacturer's instructions, to isolate CD3+ T cells from PBMCs. Total RNA was extracted from the cultured T cells using TRIzol reagent. 5' rapid amplification of cDNA ends (5'RACE) was used to amplify TCRbeta libraries from RNA. Before sequencing, Qubit, an Agilent instrument, and quantitative PCR were used to check library concentration and integrity. Qualified libraries were sequenced on Illumina HiSeq or MiSeq by a commercial service provider. In the source study's methods: TCR sequences in each sample were identified with MiXCR version 1.8.2. Qualified clones required a CDR3 longer than four amino acids, an in-frame nucleotide length, and no stop codon. An effective read was defined as a read containing the complete CDR3 structure. Expanded clones were validated by RT-PCR with 24 Vbeta primers, GeneScan spectratyping, and Sanger sequencing. TCRdb ran its own pipeline on the public reads, namely fastp trimming at Q25 and MiXCR clone calling, and kept in-frame beta chains. All rows with the same CDR3 protein become a single entry with the most common DNA and genes. The V and J calls, along with clone size, are taken from TCRdb and not from the paper's own processing. The sample profile shows about 11,000 distinct CDR3 sequences; roughly 43% of them were found once. Under 35% of the sample goes to the ten largest clones.

The sample comes from a study of T cell repertoires and leukemia-associated antigens (dated by TCRdb to the late 2010s). Notes on the research overall: Some 16 million effective reads were obtained overall, with each sample giving about 5.1 to 6.6 million read pairs and about 3.3 to 5.0 million effective reads. In vitro peptide stimulation of healthy T cells was used with the aim of identifying the antigen recognized by a TCR Vbeta21 clone previously found in CML patients. Results the study describes overall, beyond this receptor: Numbers of Vbeta genes (about 59), Jbeta genes (roughly 15), VDJ rearrangements and unique CDR3s did not differ significantly among the four groups. The antigen specificity and function of the expanded clones were not directly tested and needed further investigation.

V is cut by 0 bases and J by 5 bases, and the space between the germline ends is 19 bases. The CDR3 covers 16 residues, taking in both the cysteine and the phenylalanine. The kept DNA is CDR3 alone, 48 bases in frame from the first base. As encoded in the germline V gene (reference sequence), CDR1 is DFQATT while CDR2 is SNEGSKA. Recombination joined TRBV20-1 with TRBJ2-5; the D gene remains uncertain. The specimen was CD3+ T cells sorted from blood and cultured. The TCR comes from a female donor in good health. The CDR3 protein is CSARDNLKADEETQYF. The DNA sequence follows: TGCAGTGCTAGAGATAATTTAAAGGCGGACGAGGAGACCCAGTACTTC.